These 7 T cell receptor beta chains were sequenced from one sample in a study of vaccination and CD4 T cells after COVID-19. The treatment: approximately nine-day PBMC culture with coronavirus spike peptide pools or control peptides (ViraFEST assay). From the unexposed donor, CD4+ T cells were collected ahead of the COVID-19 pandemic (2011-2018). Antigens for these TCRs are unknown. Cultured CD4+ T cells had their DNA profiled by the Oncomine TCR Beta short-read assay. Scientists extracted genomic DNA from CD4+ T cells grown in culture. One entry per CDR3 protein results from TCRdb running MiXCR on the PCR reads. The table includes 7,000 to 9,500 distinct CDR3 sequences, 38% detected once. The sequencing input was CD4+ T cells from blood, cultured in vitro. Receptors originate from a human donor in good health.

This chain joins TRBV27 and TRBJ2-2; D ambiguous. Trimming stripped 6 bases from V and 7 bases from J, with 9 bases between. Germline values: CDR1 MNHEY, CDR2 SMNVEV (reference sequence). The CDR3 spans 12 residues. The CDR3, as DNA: TGTGCCAGCAGCCGTCTGGGCGGGGAGCTGTTTTTT. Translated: CASSRLGGELFF.

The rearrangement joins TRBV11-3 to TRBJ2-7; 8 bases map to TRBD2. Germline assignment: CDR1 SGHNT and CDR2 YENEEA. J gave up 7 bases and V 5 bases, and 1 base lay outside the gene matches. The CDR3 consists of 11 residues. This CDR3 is CASSRGGEQYF. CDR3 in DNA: TGTGCCAGCAGCCGGGGGGGGGAGCAGTACTTC.

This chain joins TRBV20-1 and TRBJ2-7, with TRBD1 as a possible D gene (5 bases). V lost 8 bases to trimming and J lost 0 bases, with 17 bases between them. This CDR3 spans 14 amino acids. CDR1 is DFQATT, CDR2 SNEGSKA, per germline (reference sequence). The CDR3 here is CSMIRQTLSYEQYF. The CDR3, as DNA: TGCAGTATGATCCGACAGACTCTCTCCTACGAGCAGTACTTC.

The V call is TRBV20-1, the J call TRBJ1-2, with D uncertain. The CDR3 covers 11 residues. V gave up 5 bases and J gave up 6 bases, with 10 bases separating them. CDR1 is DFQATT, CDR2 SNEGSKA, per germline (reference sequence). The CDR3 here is CSARRSDGYTF. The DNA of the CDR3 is TGCAGTGCTCGCCGATCGGATGGCTACACCTTC.

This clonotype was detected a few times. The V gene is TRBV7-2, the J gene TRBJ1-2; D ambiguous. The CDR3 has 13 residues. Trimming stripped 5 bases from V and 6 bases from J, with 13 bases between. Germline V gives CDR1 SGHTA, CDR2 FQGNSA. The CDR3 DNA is TGTGCCAGCAGCCCGTCTGAGGGCCATGGCTACACCTTC. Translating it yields CASSPSEGHGYTF.

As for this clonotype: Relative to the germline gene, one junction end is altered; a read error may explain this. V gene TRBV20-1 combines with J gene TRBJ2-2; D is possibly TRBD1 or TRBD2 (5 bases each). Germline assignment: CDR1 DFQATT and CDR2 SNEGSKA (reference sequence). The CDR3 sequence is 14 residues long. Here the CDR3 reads CSTSRGSNTGELFF. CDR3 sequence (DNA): TGCAGTACTAGTAGGGGAAGTAACACCGGGGAGCTGTTTTTT.

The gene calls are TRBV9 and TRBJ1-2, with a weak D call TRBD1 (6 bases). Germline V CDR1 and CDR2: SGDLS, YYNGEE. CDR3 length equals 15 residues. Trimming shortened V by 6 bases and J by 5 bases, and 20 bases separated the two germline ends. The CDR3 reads CASTKGGQNSYGYTF. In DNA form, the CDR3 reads TGTGCCAGCACCAAGGGCGGACAGAACTCATATGGCTACACCTTC.